This T cell receptor (beta chain) was captured in a study of blood T cell repertoires in COVID-19. TCRdb keeps only in-frame clones here, not all; method: immunoSEQ multiplex PCR. Of 90,000 to 110,000 clones listed, roughly four fifths are singletons. In its sample, this clone was seen once. The origin of this receptor is a woman of 80 years or more with acute or convalescent COVID-19. The sequenced sample consisted of peripheral blood.

The DNA for the CDR3 is TGTGCCAGCAGCCCCCGGGAGCGGAACTATGGCTACACCTTC. Translation: CASSPRERNYGYTF. The V and J genes are TRBV11-2 and TRBJ1-2; no clear D. The germline V and J ends were trimmed by 5 bases and 2 bases, with 12 bases remaining between them. The length of the CDR3 is 14 residues. From germline, CDR1 is SGHAT and CDR2 FQNNGV. Combining the CDR3 with reference TRBV11-2 and TRBJ1-2 gives the whole variable domain EAGVAQSPRYKIIEKRQSVAFWCNPISGHATLYWYQQILGQGPKLLIQFQNNGVVDDSQLPKDRFSAERLKGVDSTLKIQPAKLEDSAVYLCASSPRERNYGYTFGSGTRLTVV.